This T cell receptor (beta chain) came from a study of naive and memory T cell subsets (TCRdb year 2017). Background for the entire study: The study applied an open-source, UMI-based TCR alpha and beta sequencing pipeline to sorted naive and memory peripheral blood T cell subsets. The results of the functional CMV T cell responses matched the IgG serology results in every case. RNA was DNase-treated and reverse transcribed with TCR constant-region primers, mostly using SuperScript III.

Libraries were made using UMI-ligation and nested PCR. To cover both TRBC1 and TRBC2, the beta constant-region primer consisted of an equimolar mix of two oligonucleotides. A single-stranded oligonucleotide carrying the SP2 primer and a 12-nucleotide UMI was ligated to the 3' end of the cDNA by T4 RNA ligase 1. Four rounds of PCR were used to amplify ligated cDNA, with nested alpha and beta constant-region primers being used together with the SP2 primer. The ligation reaction was incubated at 16°C for roughly 18-25 hours. To avoid over-amplification, PCR2 was usually performed as a SYBR Green qPCR and halted once a predetermined threshold was reached. Apart from the first purification, every purification step used Agencourt AMPure XP magnetic beads. Libraries were quantified by Qubit and checked on a TapeStation, with a main peak expected near 650 bp. The pooled libraries were sequenced on an Illumina MiSeq using v2 2x251 paired-end kits, which usually yielded roughly 0.85-2.1 million reads per sample. Each sample's library went into the pool at roughly 4 nM, and about 4.5-7% PhiX was added to help with cluster recognition. The published analysis was carried out like this. V and J genes were assigned to Demultiplexor-processed FASTQ reads by Decombinator through tag matching, with a single base-pair mismatch being allowed. By using UMIs, Collapsinator corrected both sequencing errors and the frequency errors caused by PCR heterogeneity. CDR3Translator translated TCRs and extracted CDR3s from the conserved cysteine to the FGXG phenylalanine, flagging non-productive sequences. Gini, Shannon entropy and inverse Simpson indices were computed after subsampling the repertoires to the same number of UMI-defined TCRs. Clonotype abundance distributions were fitted to a power law by maximum likelihood within the linear range. On one naive CD8 sample, the pipeline and MIGEC gave similar UMI counts, unique TCR numbers and clonal distributions. One analysis removed from the naive repertoire any naive TCRs that were also found in any memory subset from the same donor. A set of 6,000 to 8,000 CMV-associated CDR3 sequences, compiled from VDJdb and a published dataset, was used to search the repertoires. In TCRdb, the public reads were trimmed at Q25 with fastp and aligned with MiXCR, with productive beta chains retained. CDR3 protein duplicates are merged, each entry listing the most common genes and DNA. It is TCRdb's table, rather than the study itself, that gives the V and J calls and clone size. The sample includes 130,000 to 150,000 distinct CDR3 sequences, with 17% observed a single time. Approximately 0.15% of the sample is in the top ten clones.

Per the germline V gene (reference sequence), MNHNY is the CDR1 and SVGAGI is the CDR2. The CDR3 contains 13 residues, cysteine and phenylalanine counted. Here the CDR3 DNA is all that survives: 39 bases in frame from base 1. Trimming takes 4 bases off V and 4 bases off J; junction bases not matched to a gene: 2. With respect to this clonotype: What antigen it recognizes has not been identified. No base quality values were provided; no much bigger clone lies one nucleotide off.

TCR alpha and beta chain libraries were amplified separately from the second PCR step onward. Donor CMV status was determined by IFNgamma production from CD4+ T cells after overnight stimulation of fresh PBMCs with CMV viral lysate. CD4 T cells were positively selected using Miltenyi beads, after which CD8 T cells were positively selected from the CD4-negative fraction. Cells stained for CD3, CD4, CD8, CD45RA, CD27 and a live/dead dye were sorted on a BD Aria II into four subsets by CD45RA and CD27. Blood was obtained from a few healthy volunteers, and the blood from each volunteer was fractionated into CD4 and CD8 T cells and subsequently into four differentiation subsets. About 120 ml of peripheral blood was drawn per donor, and PBMC were isolated by Ficoll-Paque PLUS density-gradient centrifugation. After sorting, cells were lysed in RLT buffer, RNA was extracted using a Qiagen RNeasy kit, and the extracted RNA was stored at -80 degrees C.

General study outcomes and caveats: After error correction, over 90% of naive TCR sequences appeared only once, giving much steeper abundance distributions than memory subsets. Each clonotype was defined as a single alpha or beta chain sequence rather than as a paired alpha/beta receptor. RNA-based TCR counts may be affected by expression changes linked to T cell activation and differentiation. In both CD4 and CD8 cells, going from naive through CM, EM and EMRA, the Gini index went up while Shannon and inverse Simpson diversity went down. A few larger clonotypes were found in naive repertoires, especially CD8, and these larger clonotypes were possibly memory cells re-expressing CD45RA. The repertoire findings for the naive and memory subsets could not be validated against a ground truth, as none was available. The abundance of TCRs followed a power law with an exponent that differed between naive and memory subsets yet stayed consistent across the three individuals.

The origin of this receptor is a human donor in good health. Sequenced sample: naive CD4+ T cells from blood. The cell subset or site tag for this specimen amounts to: naive T cells, CD45RA high CD27+. The chain is made from TRBV6-6 and TRBJ2-7; 9 nucleotides in the junction match TRBD2. CDR3 reads: CASSSLAGYEQYF. Read as DNA, the sequence is TGTGCCAGCAGTTCACTAGCGGGTTACGAGCAGTACTTC.